Included here is one TCR beta chain sequence, with context. Its antigen is currently unknown. Gene labels here are mouse ones. Time point in this sample: mouse harvest day 7 after allogeneic transplant. The graft held 10^6 splenic CD5+ T cells and 10^7 T-cell-depleted bone marrow cells. TCRbeta CDR3 was sequenced at survey depth with template counts. Repertoires were generated with immunoSEQ multiplex PCR, while TCRdb's copy carries only in-frame clones and drops some. The sample yields about 7,800 clones, under 50% seen once. This specimen belongs to a study of tissue T cells after allogeneic stem cell transplantation. The study's findings and limits: Alloreactivity or antigen specificity of tissue TCRs was not determined; some clones might be host cells. Across patients, clones rarely overlapped, yet motif clusters were shared tissue-specifically. Within patients, tissue anatomy strongly shaped TCR repertoire composition.

The receptor comes from a female BALB/c mouse given C57BL/6 T cells with graft-versus-host disease after an allogeneic hematopoietic cell transplant. The sequenced material came from gut tissue.

The sequenced part of the CDR3 DNA is TGTGCCAGCAGTCTGAACGGAAACACAGAAGTCTTC. This encodes CASSLNGNTEVF. The full CDR3 is CASSLNGNTEVFF. The chain uses TRBV26 and TRBJ1-1; D ambiguous. The CDR3 end is not reached by the read, which stops 1 residue before it; the germline J gene fills it in. Germline V lookup: CDR1 KGHPV, CDR2 FQNQEV (reference sequence). The CDR3 has 13 amino acids. With 2 bases removed from V and 1 base from J, the gap between germline ends came to 5 bases.